A selection of T cell receptor beta chains follows, all from one sample in a study of OX40 agonist ivuxolimab in advanced cancers. The table came from immunoSEQ multiplex PCR; TCRdb's copy has only in-frame clones and leaves some out. The sample yields about 86,000 clones, about 90% seen once. The specimen was CD4+ or CD8+ T cells sorted from blood, collected in a trial of the OX40 agonist ivuxolimab. Receptors were obtained from an adult with an advanced solid tumor such as melanoma, head and neck, liver or kidney cancer. Each CDR3 is given with its conserved first and last residue. A D gene is named only where the DNA matches it firmly. Clone size is shown for a subset of rows, as once, few, many or a class of expanded clone.

d_call clone_size j_call v_call cdr3_aa cdr3_nt
TRBD1 - TRBJ2-5 TRBV18 CASSADRGQETQYF TGTGCCAGCTCAGCGGACAGGGGCCAAGAGACCCAGTACTTC
TRBD1 - TRBJ1-2 TRBV28 CASRLQGAYGYTF TGTGCCAGCAGACTACAGGGGGCCTATGGCTACACCTTC
- - TRBJ1-1 TRBV27 CASSASGVSTEAFF TGTGCCAGCAGTGCATCGGGGGTGAGCACTGAAGCTTTCTTT
TRBD1 few TRBJ2-7 TRBV7-9 CASSSGQVPYEQYF TGTGCCAGCAGCTCGGGACAGGTCCCCTACGAGCAGTACTTC
- once TRBJ2-7 TRBV6-5 CASSYSDSPYEQYF TGTGCCAGCAGTTATTCCGACAGTCCCTACGAGCAGTACTTC
TRBD2 - TRBJ2-7 TRBV5-5 CASGAGESYEQYF TGTGCCAGCGGGGCGGGAGAATCCTACGAGCAGTACTTC
- - TRBJ2-5 TRBV27 CASRRGETQYF TGTGCCAGCAGGCGTGGAGAGACCCAGTACTTC
- - TRBJ2-7 TRBV28 CASRAEGYEQYF TGTGCCAGCAGGGCGGAAGGTTACGAGCAGTACTTC
- - TRBJ2-1 TRBV11-3 CASSTGYSSYNEQFF TGTGCCAGCAGCACAGGATATAGCTCCTACAATGAGCAGTTCTTC
TRBD2 - TRBJ2-1 TRBV7-2 CASSLVAGAYNEQFF TGTGCCAGCAGCTTAGTGGCGGGAGCCTACAATGAGCAGTTCTTC
- - TRBJ2-3 TRBV6-1 CASSSPGGTDTQYF TGTGCCAGCTCCTCCCCGGGGGGCACAGATACGCAGTATTTT
- - TRBJ2-2 TRBV6-4 CASSDLPGSNTGELFF TGTGCCAGCAGTGACTTGCCGGGTTCGAACACCGGGGAGCTGTTTTTT
TRBD1 - TRBJ1-4 TRBV6-5 CASSYSQGGEKLFF TGTGCCAGCAGTTACTCCCAGGGGGGTGAAAAACTGTTTTTT
- once TRBJ2-1 TRBV21-1 CASSKGQGHEQFF TGTGCCAGCAGCAAAGGACAGGGCCATGAGCAGTTCTTC
- - TRBJ1-1 TRBV30 CAWSGGAGFSEAFF TGTGCCTGGAGCGGCGGGGCGGGTTTTTCTGAAGCTTTCTTT
TRBD1 - TRBJ2-3 TRBV27 CASTGGWTDTQYF TGTGCCAGTACAGGGGGCTGGACAGATACGCAGTATTTT
TRBD1 - TRBJ1-4 TRBV5-5 CASSLNDRGDEKLFF TGTGCCAGCAGCCTAAACGACAGGGGGGACGAAAAACTGTTTTTT
- - TRBJ1-2 TRBV5-6 CASSWEGSRQDYGYTF TGTGCCAGCAGCTGGGAAGGGTCAAGGCAAGACTATGGCTACACCTTC
TRBD2 - TRBJ2-5 TRBV5-4 CASSSGLAGIQETQYF TGTGCCAGCAGCTCGGGACTAGCGGGTATCCAAGAGACCCAGTACTTC
- - TRBJ2-4 TRBV11-2 CASSLESGDTKGNIQYF TGTGCCAGCAGCTTAGAGTCGGGGGATACAAAGGGAAACATTCAGTACTTC
TRBD2 - TRBJ2-7 TRBV19 CASSIYLAGGYEQYF TGTGCCAGTAGTATATATCTAGCGGGGGGCTACGAGCAGTACTTC
TRBD1 - TRBJ2-7 TRBV27 CASSLGTGAYEQYF TGTGCCAGCAGTTTAGGGACAGGGGCGTACGAGCAGTACTTC
TRBD2 - TRBJ2-2 TRBV5-1 CASSPPAAGDTGELFF TGCGCCAGCAGCCCCCCTGCAGCGGGAGACACCGGGGAGCTGTTTTTT
- few TRBJ1-2 TRBV6-5 CASKEGNYGYTF TGTGCCAGCAAAGAGGGGAACTATGGCTACACCTTC
TRBD1 - TRBJ2-7 TRBV28 CASRDRYEQYF TGTGCCAGCCGGGACAGATACGAGCAGTACTTC
- once TRBJ1-2 TRBV30 CAFRVLYGYTF TGTGCCTTCAGGGTTTTGTATGGCTACACCTTC
- - TRBJ1-4 TRBV5-1 CASSLETTNEKLFF TGCGCCAGCAGCTTGGAAACAACTAATGAAAAACTGTTTTTT
TRBD2 few TRBJ2-3 TRBV29-1 CSVPGAGTSGTDTQYF TGCAGCGTTCCAGGGGCCGGGACTAGCGGCACAGATACGCAGTATTTT
TRBD1 - TRBJ2-2 TRBV15 CATSSSVMDRGAGELFF TGTGCCACCAGCAGTTCGGTCATGGACAGGGGGGCCGGGGAGCTGTTTTTT
TRBD1 - TRBJ1-4 TRBV10-2 CASSRGQGEEKLFF TGCGCCAGCAGTCGTGGACAGGGGGAAGAAAAACTGTTTTTT
- - TRBJ2-1 TRBV14 CASSFGYNEQFF TGTGCCAGCAGTTTTGGCTACAATGAGCAGTTCTTC
- - TRBJ1-5 TRBV2 CASTMNRVGNQPQHF TGTGCCAGCACTATGAACAGGGTGGGCAATCAGCCCCAGCATTTT
- - TRBJ2-5 TRBV29-1 CSVGRHGETQYF TGCAGCGTGGGGAGACATGGAGAGACCCAGTACTTC